This TCR beta chain was profiled in a study of CD8 T cells in ankylosing spondylitis. Whole-study findings and limits: It appeared that ankylosing spondylitis blood was characterized by a TCR beta motif of several highly homologous variants. Reportedly, significant enrichment of disease-linked clones occurred in matched ankylosing spondylitis synovial fluid.

One entry per CDR3 protein, called by TCRdb with MiXCR from the 5' RACE reads. There are 250,000 to 300,000 distinct CDR3 sequences in the sample; over 15% occur only once, and roughly 7.3% lies in the top ten. This clonotype was seen ten or more times. The antigen is unknown. The receptor was derived from a male donor with ankylosing spondylitis or in good health (not recorded which). The sequenced material came from blood, either unsorted or a sorted T cell fraction (not recorded which).

The CDR3 region is CSVAGDNYEQYV. CDR3 nucleotides: TGCAGCGTGGCAGGAGACAACTACGAGCAGTACGTC. The genes are TRBV20-1 and TRBJ2-7; D is undetermined. Looked up from germline, CDR1 is DFQATT and CDR2 is SNEGSKA (reference sequence). This CDR3 has 12 amino acids.